Below, 17 T cell receptor beta chains from the same sample are listed, as sequenced in a study of shared clonotypes between healthy human individuals. Some clones are missing from TCRdb's copy, which holds only in-frame ones; the method was immunoSEQ multiplex PCR. This table has 1 million to 1.2 million clones, about 80% appearing once. The source material was memory CD4+ T cells from PBMCs. Subset indicated: CD45RA-negative fraction. Receptor source: a man in his late teens or twenties in good health. Some clones in this sample may be carry-over from other donors' samples.

This chain connects TRBV7-9 to TRBJ2-7, with unresolved D. Germline V gene sequence: CDR1 SEHNR, CDR2 FQNEAQ (reference sequence). The V gene lost 2 bases and the J gene lost 6 bases, with 5 bases spanning the gap. CDR3 length: 11 amino acids. The CDR3 nucleotides are TGTGCCAGCAGCTTATTTGGCGAGCAGTACTTC. Translated, it gives CASSLFGEQYF.

This chain uses TRBV9 with TRBJ2-1, with D perhaps given as TRBD1 or TRBD2 (7 bases each). V lost 0 bases and J 5 bases, leaving 15 bases between the germline ends. The CDR3 has 16 residues. Germline V gives CDR1 SGDLS, CDR2 YYNGEE. The CDR3 sequence is CASSVEGGTDDNEQFF. CDR3 bases: TGTGCCAGCAGCGTAGAGGGAGGGACAGACGACAATGAGCAGTTCTTC.

On this clone itself: A clone one base away is much larger, so this may be a read error. Other DNA variants within this sample encode the same CDR3. The rearrangement uses TRBV7-3 and TRBJ2-5; 9 positions match TRBD1. Germline V CDR1 and CDR2: SGHTA, FQGTGA. Unmatched junction bases numbered 1, after V lost 3 bases and J lost 5 bases. CDR3 length equals 13 residues. The CDR3 DNA sequence: TGTGCCAGCAGCTTGGGACAGGGTGAGACCCAGTACTTC. Translation gives CASSLGQGETQYF.

The rearrangement links TRBV14 to TRBJ2-1; the match to TRBD2 covers 10 bases. Germline CDR1 and CDR2: SGHDN and FVKESK. This CDR3 comprises 18 residues. V lost 4 bases to trimming and J lost 1 base; unmatched junction nucleotides: 10. As DNA, the CDR3 is TGTGCCAGCAGCCGGTCCCTTAGCGGGAGGACATCCTACAATGAGCAGTTCTTC. Translation gives CASSRSLSGRTSYNEQFF. The variable domain in full, with the rest retrieved from reference TRBV14 and TRBJ2-1, is EAGVTQFPSHSVIEKGQTVTLRCDPISGHDNLYWYRRVMGKEIKFLLHFVKESKQDESGMPNNRFLAERTGGTYSTLKVQPAELEDSGVYFCASSRSLSGRTSYNEQFFGPGTRLTVL.

The rearrangement uses TRBV14 and TRBJ2-7; D possibly uses TRBD1 or TRBD2 (5 bases each). Germline CDR1 is SGHDN and CDR2 is FVKESK. Trimming shortened V by 1 base and J by 3 bases, and 13 bases separated the two germline ends. The CDR3 sequence is 15 residues long. The CDR3: CASSQGSGSLYEQYF. The CDR3 DNA sequence: TGTGCCAGCAGCCAAGGGTCAGGGAGCCTCTACGAGCAGTACTTC.

The J gene is TRBJ2-1, the V gene TRBV7-2; 8 nucleotides agree with TRBD2. V trimming: 1 base; J trimming: 7 bases; junction bases outside the gene matches: 0. The CDR3 consists of 13 residues. Per germline, CDR1 SGHTA and CDR2 FQGNSA. The DNA of the CDR3 is TGTGCCAGCAGCTTAGTAGCGGGGAATGAGCAGTTCTTC. Translation gives CASSLVAGNEQFF. Full variable domain (outside the CDR3, taken from reference TRBV7-2 and TRBJ2-1): GAGVSQSPSNKVTEKGKDVELRCDPISGHTALYWYRQSLGQGLEFLIYFQGNSAPDKSGLPSDRFSAERTGGSVSTLTIQRTQQEDSAVYLCASSLVAGNEQFFGPGTRLTVL.

Worth noting for this clone: This sample also contains other DNA sequences that code for the same CDR3. The chain carries TRBV5-1 and TRBJ2-5, with no clear D. The CDR3 spans 13 residues. V lost 0 bases and J 2 bases, leaving 5 bases between the germline ends. The germline CDR1 and CDR2 sequences are SGHRS and YFSETQ. The CDR3 region has the DNA TGCGCCAGCAGCTTGGTTCCACAAGAGACCCAGTACTTC. It encodes CASSLVPQETQYF.

The chain recombines TRBV7-2 with TRBJ1-1; D gene ambiguous. Germline lookup yields CDR1 SGHTA and CDR2 FQGNSA. Trimming took off 3 bases at V and 3 bases at J, with 8 bases between the two ends. The CDR3 sequence is 13 residues long. This chain's CDR3 is CASSFTGDTEAFF. For the CDR3, the DNA is TGTGCCAGCAGCTTCACCGGTGACACTGAAGCTTTCTTT.

The rearrangement links TRBV7-9 to TRBJ1-3; D gene ambiguous. The CDR3 extends over 15 amino acids. Germline loops: CDR1 SEHNR, CDR2 FQNEAQ (reference sequence). V gave up 2 bases and J gave up 0 bases, with 8 bases separating them. In DNA, the CDR3 is TGTGCCAGCAGCTTAAAGGAACTCTCTGGAAACACCATATATTTT. It specifies CASSLKELSGNTIYF.

This clone has only a few counts. This sequence joins TRBV4-3 and TRBJ1-5; perhaps TRBD1 as D (6 bases). CDR1 LGHNA and CDR2 YSLEER come from the germline V gene. The CDR3 length is 13 residues. V lost 0 bases and J lost 6, with 6 bases in between. DNA for the CDR3: TGCGCCAGCAGCCAAGAGGGGGCTCAGCCCCAGCATTTT. Its translation is CASSQEGAQPQHF.

On this clone itself: Other nucleotide sequences in the sample specify the same CDR3. The V call is TRBV7-2, the J call TRBJ2-7, with 14 bases identical to TRBD2. The CDR3 is 17 residues long. The V and J ends lost 5 bases and 2 bases, in that order; junction bases with no gene match: 8. CDR1 and CDR2 (germline): SGHTA, FQGNSA. This CDR3 is CASSPQGLAGDPYEQYF. In nucleotides, the CDR3 is TGTGCCAGCAGCCCACAGGGACTAGCGGGAGATCCCTACGAGCAGTACTTC.

The chain recombines TRBV4-3 with TRBJ2-2; no clear D gene. The CDR3 spans 15 residues. Germline assignment: CDR1 LGHNA and CDR2 YSLEER. V was shortened by 4 bases and J by 5 bases, with 14 bases between the two germline ends. The CDR3 loop reads CASSLTTRGTGELFF. In DNA form, the CDR3 reads TGCGCCAGCAGCCTCACTACCAGAGGTACCGGGGAGCTGTTTTTT.

J is TRBJ1-5 and V is TRBV5-6, with 9 bases aligning to TRBD1. CDR1 and CDR2 (germline): SGHDT, YYEEEE. This CDR3 region has 15 residues. Trimming took 1 base from V and 11 from J; bases not matched to a gene: 10. DNA for the CDR3: TGTGCCAGCAGCTTGCGACAGGGGGGCGGTTCGTCCCAGCATTTT. Protein product: CASSLRQGGGSSQHF.

The gene calls are TRBV7-2 and TRBJ2-7; 8 bases align to TRBD2. The V and J ends lost 4 bases and 4 bases, in that order; junction bases with no gene match: 12. Germline CDR1 is SGHTA and CDR2 is FQGNSA. This CDR3 has 16 residues. CDR3 sequence (DNA): TGTGCCAGCAGCTCTCGAAGCGGGAGTGCTTGGTACGAGCAGTACTTC. It encodes CASSSRSGSAWYEQYF.

This chain joins TRBV18 and TRBJ2-1, with TRBD2 identical over 15 bases. The CDR3 sequence is 17 residues long. Per the germline V gene, CDR1 is KGHSH and CDR2 is LQKENI. V lost 2 bases, J lost 8 bases, and 7 bases stayed unmatched. The CDR3 DNA is TGTGCCAGCTCACCAGGACTAGCGGGAGGGCCTGTGGATGAGCAGTTCTTC. It is translated as CASSPGLAGGPVDEQFF.

In the case of this clone: This specimen includes other DNA sequences encoding the same CDR3. The chain links TRBV30 to TRBJ2-3; maybe TRBD1 (6 bases). The CDR3 extends over 14 amino acids. V dropped 0 bases and J dropped 4 bases, with 11 bases sitting between them. Germline values: CDR1 GTSNPN, CDR2 SVGIG (reference sequence). The CDR3 DNA reads TGTGCCTGGAGTGTAGGGGGATCTGCAGATACGCAGTATTTT. Residues: CAWSVGGSADTQYF.

V is TRBV7-8 and J is TRBJ2-1, with D possibly matching TRBD2 (5 bases). The CDR3 covers 13 residues. Germline-derived CDR1 and CDR2 are SGHVS and FQNEAQ. V lost 5 bases, J lost 6 bases, and 11 bases lay in between. The CDR3 nucleotides are TGTGCCAGCAGCCATGGACTTTCCAATGAGCAGTTCTTC. Protein: CASSHGLSNEQFF.